This T cell receptor (beta chain) was sequenced in a study of blood T cell repertoires in COVID-19. Study background: Material from acute and convalescent COVID-19 was sourced from the United States, Italy and Spain.

This CDR3 is 15 amino acids long. Germline CDR1 MNHEY, CDR2 SVGAGI. V shed 6 bases, J shed 3 bases, and the junction held 8 bases outside the gene matches. Source study methods: Estimates of nucleated cell counts were drawn from the amplification of reference gene primers. Sequenced by immunoSEQ multiplex PCR; TCRdb stores in-frame clones only, minus some. That table supplies the V and J calls and clone size; D and trimming were determined from the DNA. The sample consists of 80,000 to 100,000 clones, roughly 80% of them appearing once. The sequenced sample consisted of peripheral blood. This receptor was identified in a woman aged 65 to 85 with acute or convalescent COVID-19. V usage is TRBV6-5 and J usage is TRBJ1-5, with 7 bases aligning to TRBD1. The CDR3 DNA is TGTGCCAGCAGCTCCGACAGGGTTACCAATCAGCCCCAGCATTTT. Translation: CASSSDRVTNQPQHF.